These 30 T cell receptor beta chains were sequenced from one sample in a study of T cells after yellow fever vaccination. TCRdb reprocessed the 5' RACE reads via MiXCR and lists one record per CDR3 protein. The sample has about 130,000 distinct CDR3 sequences, 6.6% seen once. The source material was CD4+ T cells sorted from PBMCs, sampled 10 days after the yellow fever booster vaccination. Receptor source: a man aged 25 to 40 who received the YFV17D yellow fever vaccine.

This clonotype was seen repeatedly, ten times or more. The chain carries TRBV5-5 and TRBJ2-7, with 8 bases identical to TRBD1. The junction had 8 bases not matched to a gene; V was cut back by 5 bases and J by 4 bases. CDR3 size: 14 residues. Looked up from germline, CDR1 is SGHKS and CDR2 is YYEKEE (reference sequence). Here the CDR3 DNA reads TGTGCCAGCAGGTGGACAGGGAGAAGGTACGAGCAGTACTTC. Its translation is CASRWTGRRYEQYF.

This clonotype was recorded at least ten times. The V call is TRBV29-1, the J call TRBJ2-7; D gene uncertain. Germline CDR1 and CDR2: SQVTM and ANQGSEA. The CDR3 is 14 amino acids. Deletions cut 4 bases from V and 3 bases from J, with 16 bases between. The CDR3 DNA reads TGCAGCGTTGTTTACCGACTCCTTGACTACGAGCAGTACTTC. Translated: CSVVYRLLDYEQYF.

To note about this clonotype: One end of the junction varies from germline; a read error may be responsible. The J gene is TRBJ1-2, the V gene TRBV14; D not resolved. Germline V lookup: CDR1 SGHDN, CDR2 FVKESK. The CDR3 length is 13 residues. The CDR3 bases are TGTGCCAGAAGCCAAGCGCCCTCATTTGGCTACACCTTC. As protein: CARSQAPSFGYTF. Looking up the rest from reference TRBV14 and TRBJ1-2 gives the full variable domain: EAGVTQFPSHSVIEKGQTVTLRCDPISGHDNLYWYRRVMGKEIKFLLHFVKESKQDESGMPNNRFLAERTGGTYSTLKVQPAELEDSGVYFCARSQAPSFGYTFGSGTRLTVV.

This clonotype has a count of ten or more. The chain carries TRBV7-9 and TRBJ2-2; D not resolved. The V and J ends lost 5 bases and 5 bases respectively, with 0 bases between them. Germline V gene data show CDR1 as SEHNR and CDR2 as FQNEAQ (reference sequence). The CDR3 totals 10 residues. CDR3 residues: CASSTGELFF. For the CDR3, the DNA is TGTGCCAGCAGCACCGGGGAGCTGTTTTTT.

This clonotype showed up just a few times. V and J are TRBV30 and TRBJ1-1, with D possibly matching TRBD1 (5 bases). Trimming took off 2 bases at V and 1 base at J, with 11 bases between the two ends. The CDR3 spans 14 residues. The V gene's germline CDR1 is GTSNPN and CDR2 SVGIG (reference sequence). The chain's CDR3 is CAWSLGTANTEAFF. CDR3 DNA: TGTGCCTGGAGTCTAGGGACCGCGAACACTGAAGCTTTCTTT.

On this clonotype: The junction and the germline gene differ at one end; a read error may be behind it. The chain combines TRBV9 with TRBJ2-2, with 9 nucleotides matching TRBD2. CDR1 and CDR2 from the germline V gene are SGDLS and YYNGEE. The CDR3 contains 16 residues. CDR3 amino acids: CASSVALAGNTGKLFF. For the CDR3, the DNA is TGTGCCAGCAGCGTAGCGCTAGCGGGAAACACCGGGAAGCTGTTTTTT.

This clonotype was observed at least ten times. CDR3 DNA: TGTGCCATCAGTGATCACACGGGAGGGTCCACCGGGGAGCTGTTTTTT. Its protein is CAISDHTGGSTGELFF. The V call is TRBV10-3, the J call TRBJ2-2, with 8 positions matching TRBD2. The CDR3 covers 16 residues. CDR1 is ENHRY, CDR2 SYGVKD, per germline. The ends lost 3 bases at V and 4 bases at J; junction bases unmatched: 7.

This clonotype has at least ten counts. V gene TRBV6-1 combines with J gene TRBJ2-1, with D tentatively TRBD2 (6 bases). The germline CDR1 and CDR2 sequences are MNHNS and SASEGT. This CDR3 has 15 residues. The ends were cut back, 7 bases at V and 5 bases at J, with 18 bases in the middle. CDR3 sequence reads: CASKVSASEHNEQFF. The CDR3 DNA is TGTGCCAGCAAAGTTTCGGCTAGCGAACACAATGAGCAGTTCTTC.

This clonotype was found many times. This chain joins TRBV4-3 and TRBJ1-6; maybe TRBD1 (6 bases). The ends were cut back, 7 bases at V and 8 bases at J, with 18 bases in the middle. CDR3 length equals 15 residues. The V gene's germline CDR1 is LGHNA and CDR2 YSLEER. CDR3 nucleotide sequence: TGCGCCAGCAAAGGACAGACCGGAGGCGATTCACCCCTCCACTTT. Translation gives CASKGQTGGDSPLHF.

The sample holds many counts of this clonotype. The genes are TRBV5-1 and TRBJ2-3; 7 bases are a match to TRBD2. Germline lookup yields CDR1 SGHRS and CDR2 YFSETQ. The CDR3 spans 15 residues. Unmatched junction bases numbered 9, after V lost 6 bases and J lost 2 bases. This CDR3 reads CASNSRGEFTDTQYF. The CDR3, as DNA: TGCGCCAGCAACTCTCGGGGGGAATTCACAGATACGCAGTATTTT.

This clonotype was recorded at least ten times. The chain carries TRBV12-3 or TRBV12-4 and TRBJ2-3; 9 positions agree with TRBD1. The CDR3 extends over 15 amino acids. With V trimmed by 1 base and J by 2 bases, 1 base remained unmatched. For the CDR3, the DNA is TGTGCCAGCAGTTTAGGGGACAGGGTCACAGATACGCAGTATTTT. Amino acid sequence: CASSLGDRVTDTQYF.

The gene calls are TRBV12-3 or TRBV12-4 and TRBJ2-2, with D perhaps TRBD1 or TRBD2 (5 bases each). V lost 4 bases and J lost 3, with 9 bases in between. The CDR3 sequence is 14 residues long. The DNA of the CDR3 is TGTGCCAGCAGTTGGGACGGACACACCGGGGAGCTGTTTTTT. It translates to CASSWDGHTGELFF.

The table lists this clonotype with many counts. This rearrangement joins TRBV5-1 to TRBJ2-2; D is ambiguous. The CDR3 has 16 amino acids. V was trimmed by 0 bases and J by 1 base, leaving 10 bases between them. Germline V gene sequence: CDR1 SGHRS, CDR2 YFSETQ. CDR3 sequence: CASSLAVKKNTGELFF. Written as DNA, the CDR3 is TGCGCCAGCAGCTTGGCAGTCAAGAAGAACACCGGGGAGCTGTTTTTT.

This clonotype was seen at least ten times. The gene calls are TRBV20-1 and TRBJ2-3, with TRBD2 matching 14 bases. Germline V gene lookup returns CDR1 DFQATT and CDR2 SNEGSKA (reference sequence). This CDR3 has 18 amino acids. V shed 1 base, J shed 4 bases, and the junction held 10 bases outside the gene matches. This CDR3 is CSARGAPGLAGAPDTQYF. Written as DNA, the CDR3 is TGCAGTGCTAGAGGTGCTCCGGGACTAGCGGGAGCCCCAGATACGCAGTATTTT.

This clonotype showed up many times. This chain uses TRBV3-1 with TRBJ2-2; a possible D gene is TRBD1 (6 bases). The CDR3 has 15 amino acids. The V end lost 5 bases, the J end lost 0 bases, and 10 bases lay between the germline ends. Germline lookup yields CDR1 LGHDT and CDR2 YNNKEL (reference sequence). The CDR3, as DNA: TGTGCCAGCAGCTCCGGGACAACGAACACCGGGGAGCTGTTTTTT. Protein product: CASSSGTTNTGELFF.

This clonotype was picked up many times. The J gene is TRBJ2-1, the V gene TRBV9, with D tentatively TRBD1 or TRBD2 (6 bases each). The CDR3 runs to 14 residues. Germline CDR1 is SGDLS and CDR2 is YYNGEE. Trimming shortened V by 3 bases and J by 5 bases, and 12 bases separated the two germline ends. The CDR3 sequence: CASSEGGHNNEQFF. CDR3 DNA sequence: TGTGCCAGCAGCGAGGGGGGACATAACAATGAGCAGTTCTTC.

Ten or more counts support this clonotype. CDR3 DNA: TGTGCCTGGAGACTGTTTGCAGCCAACTCGGCCTACGAGCAGTACTTC. As protein: CAWRLFAANSAYEQYF. The chain couples TRBV30 to TRBJ2-7, with unresolved D. The CDR3 extends over 16 amino acids. V lost 3 bases, J lost 2 bases, and 20 bases lay in between. Germline V gives CDR1 GTSNPN, CDR2 SVGIG (reference sequence).

Notes on this clonotype: This may stem from a read error, because a much larger clone lies one nucleotide away. J is TRBJ2-2 and V is TRBV7-2; 10 bases are shared with TRBD2. Germline CDR1 reads SGHTA; CDR2 reads FQGNSA. Unmatched junction bases numbered 5, after V lost 6 bases and J lost 4 bases. The CDR3 consists of 15 residues. DNA of the CDR3: TGTGCCAGCAGGTTAACTAGCGGGGCCACCGGGGAGCTGTTTTTT. Translated: CASRLTSGATGELFF.

This clonotype was seen at least ten times. The rearrangement links TRBV7-2 to TRBJ1-5; TRBD1 matches at 7 bases. Germline CDR1 SGHTA, CDR2 FQGNSA. With 3 bases clipped from V and 7 bases from J, the junction kept 3 bases outside the gene matches. The CDR3 loop spans 13 amino acids. In nucleotides, the CDR3 is TGTGCCAGCAGCTTGACAGGGAGCCAGCCCCAGCATTTT. The encoded protein is CASSLTGSQPQHF.

This clonotype was recorded at least ten times. This chain joins TRBV24-1 and TRBJ2-3; 7 bases fit TRBD1. Germline values: CDR1 KGHDR, CDR2 SFDVKD. With V trimmed by 6 bases and J by 3 bases, 2 bases remained unmatched. The CDR3 has 13 amino acids. CDR3 sequence reads: CATSLRGTDTQYF. Written as DNA, the CDR3 is TGTGCCACCAGTCTCAGGGGGACAGATACGCAGTATTTT.

This clonotype appeared many times. The chain links TRBV28 to TRBJ1-1; D remains ambiguous. V dropped 6 bases and J dropped 8 bases, with 13 bases sitting between them. The CDR3 runs 12 residues. Germline V gene sequence: CDR1 MDHEN, CDR2 SYDVKM. The chain's CDR3 is CASSLGAPEAFF. CDR3 nucleotides: TGTGCCAGCAGCCTAGGCGCACCCGAAGCTTTCTTT.

This clonotype was recorded many times. This rearrangement joins TRBV5-1 to TRBJ2-1; D could derive from TRBD1 or TRBD2 (5 bases each). Trimming left V 0 bases short and J 4 bases short, with 8 bases between. This CDR3 region has 14 residues. The germline V gene has CDR1 SGHRS and CDR2 YFSETQ. The CDR3 coding sequence is TGCGCCAGCAGCTTGGTCGGGGCTTACAATGAGCAGTTCTTC. As protein: CASSLVGAYNEQFF.

The gene calls are TRBV7-2 and TRBJ2-7; 8 bases map to TRBD1. The CDR3 has 15 residues. The germline gives CDR1 SGHTA, CDR2 FQGNSA. V shed 1 base, J shed 4 bases, and the junction held 6 bases outside the gene matches. This CDR3 reads CASSLGSGGLYEQYF. The CDR3 DNA sequence: TGTGCCAGCAGCTTAGGATCAGGGGGCTTATACGAGCAGTACTTC.

The sample holds a few counts of this clonotype. The rearrangement links TRBV5-1 to TRBJ2-5; possibly TRBD2 for D (5 bases). V shed 0 bases and J shed 2 bases, with 8 bases lying between them. The CDR3 spans 14 residues. Germline CDR1 and CDR2: SGHRS and YFSETQ. CDR3 nucleotides: TGCGCCAGCAGCTTGGCCGGGGTTCAAGAGACCCAGTACTTC. Translating it yields CASSLAGVQETQYF.

The rearrangement uses TRBV20-1 and TRBJ1-2; D might be TRBD1 (6 bases). The CDR3 extends over 16 amino acids. V was trimmed by 0 bases and J by 8 bases, leaving 22 bases between them. In germline, CDR1 is DFQATT, CDR2 SNEGSKA (reference sequence). CDR3 protein: CSARDRKNGGAKGYTF. CDR3 DNA: TGCAGTGCTAGAGACCGAAAAAACGGGGGCGCGAAGGGCTACACCTTC.

The gene calls are TRBV18 and TRBJ1-3; D not certain. Germline CDR1 and CDR2: KGHSH and LQKENI. V gave up 0 bases and J gave up 3 bases, with 9 bases separating them. CDR3 length: 15 amino acids. Written as DNA, the CDR3 is TGTGCCAGCTCACCACCCGCGGGCGGTGGAAACACCATATATTTT. It is translated as CASSPPAGGGNTIYF.

At least ten counts were recorded for this clonotype. J is TRBJ2-2 and V is TRBV18, with D perhaps TRBD1 or TRBD2 (5 bases each). CDR3 length equals 15 residues. V lost 0 bases to trimming and J lost 4 bases, with 9 bases between them. Per the germline V gene, CDR1 is KGHSH and CDR2 is LQKENI. CDR3 sequence: CASSPPTGTTGELFF. The CDR3 region has the DNA TGTGCCAGCTCACCACCGACGGGGACCACCGGGGAGCTGTTTTTT.

This clonotype was recorded many times. J is TRBJ2-1 and V is TRBV29-1; TRBD2 agrees at 15 bases. The V gene's germline CDR1 is SQVTM and CDR2 ANQGSEA. With 8 bases clipped from V and 10 bases from J, the junction kept 6 bases outside the gene matches. This CDR3 comprises 13 residues. The CDR3 DNA follows: TGCAGCAAGGGACTAGCGGGAGGCAGGGAGCAGTTCTTC. It codes for CSKGLAGGREQFF.

The table lists this clonotype with many counts. The gene calls are TRBV19 and TRBJ2-2; TRBD1 might be the D (5 bases). The V and J ends lost 4 bases and 7 bases respectively, with 10 bases between them. Germline V lookup: CDR1 LNHDA, CDR2 SQIVND (reference sequence). The CDR3 runs 13 residues. The CDR3 loop is CASSKQGYGELFF. Written as DNA, the CDR3 is TGTGCCAGTAGTAAGCAGGGTTACGGGGAGCTGTTTTTT.

This clonotype was detected ten times or more. V and J are TRBV12-5 and TRBJ2-1; D might be TRBD1 (6 bases). Trimming removed 1 base from V and 12 bases from J, with 13 bases in between. CDR1 LGHNT and CDR2 FRNRAP come from the germline V gene. The CDR3 is 13 amino acids. CDR3 nucleotide sequence: TGTGCTAGTGGTTTGGGGTGGGGGACATCGCAGTTCTTC. This gives the protein CASGLGWGTSQFF. The whole variable domain, filled in from reference TRBV12-5 and TRBJ2-1, reads DARVTQTPRHKVTEMGQEVTMRCQPILGHNTVFWYRQTMMQGLELLAYFRNRAPLDDSGMPKDRFSAEMPDATLATLKIQPSEPRDSAVYFCASGLGWGTSQFFGPGTRLTVL.